The source of this T cell receptor beta chain is a study of T cell responses to AZD1222 COVID-19 vaccine. Study-wide results and limits: The span of vaccine-associated CD4 TCRs extended across spike, with dominance at 160-218 and 743-854.

There are 14 residues in the CDR3. Germline V gene data show CDR1 as SQVTM and CDR2 as ANQGSEA. V dropped 1 base and J dropped 4; count of bases not matched to a gene: 4. Comment on this clone: The antigen remains undetermined.

Only in-frame clones appear in the TCRdb table, and some are missing; sequencing was by immunoSEQ multiplex PCR. The top ten hold 4% to 5% of the sample, which has some 100,000 clones, around 87% seen once. This chain joins TRBV29-1 and TRBJ2-7, with 10 nucleotides matching TRBD1. The sequence came from an adult in good health. The sequencing here drew on peripheral blood, taken on day 0 of MenACWY control vaccination. CDR3 residues: CSVEAGQGIYEQYF. The CDR3 bases are TGCAGCGTTGAAGCGGGACAGGGGATTTACGAGCAGTACTTC.